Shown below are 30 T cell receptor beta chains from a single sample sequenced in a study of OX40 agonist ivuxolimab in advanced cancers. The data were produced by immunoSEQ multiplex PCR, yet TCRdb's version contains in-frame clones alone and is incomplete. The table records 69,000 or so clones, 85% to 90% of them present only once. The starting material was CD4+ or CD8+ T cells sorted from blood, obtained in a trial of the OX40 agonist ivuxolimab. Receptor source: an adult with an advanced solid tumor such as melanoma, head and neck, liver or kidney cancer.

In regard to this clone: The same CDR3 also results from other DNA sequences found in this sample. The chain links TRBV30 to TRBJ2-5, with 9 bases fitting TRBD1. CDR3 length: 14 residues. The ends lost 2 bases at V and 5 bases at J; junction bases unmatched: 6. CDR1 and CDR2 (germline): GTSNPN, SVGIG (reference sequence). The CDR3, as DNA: TGTGCCTGGAGTTCAGGACAGGGGACGGAGACCCAGTACTTC. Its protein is CAWSSGQGTETQYF.

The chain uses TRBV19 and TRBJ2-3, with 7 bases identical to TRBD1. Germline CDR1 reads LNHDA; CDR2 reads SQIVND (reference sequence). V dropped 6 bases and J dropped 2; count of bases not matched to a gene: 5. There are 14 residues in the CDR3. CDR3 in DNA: TGTGCCAGTAGCAGGGACAGCTACACAGATACGCAGTATTTT. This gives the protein CASSRDSYTDTQYF.

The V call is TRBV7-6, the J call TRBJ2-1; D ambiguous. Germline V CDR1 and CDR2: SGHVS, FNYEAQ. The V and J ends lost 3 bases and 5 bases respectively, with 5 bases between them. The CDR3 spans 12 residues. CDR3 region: CASSFQNNEQFF. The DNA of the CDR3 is TGTGCCAGCAGCTTTCAGAACAATGAGCAGTTCTTC.

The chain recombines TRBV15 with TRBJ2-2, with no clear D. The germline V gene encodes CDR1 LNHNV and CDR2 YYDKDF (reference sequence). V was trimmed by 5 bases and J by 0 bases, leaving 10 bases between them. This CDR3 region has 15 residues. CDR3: CATSHPHTNTGELFF. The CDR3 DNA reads TGTGCCACCAGCCACCCACATACGAACACCGGGGAGCTGTTTTTT.

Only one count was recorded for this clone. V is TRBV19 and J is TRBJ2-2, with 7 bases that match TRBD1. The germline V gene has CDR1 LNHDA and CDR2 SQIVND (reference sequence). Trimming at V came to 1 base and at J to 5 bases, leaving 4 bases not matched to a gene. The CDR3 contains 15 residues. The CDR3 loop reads CASSIGRQGTGELFF. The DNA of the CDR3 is TGTGCCAGTAGTATAGGCCGACAGGGTACCGGGGAGCTGTTTTTT.

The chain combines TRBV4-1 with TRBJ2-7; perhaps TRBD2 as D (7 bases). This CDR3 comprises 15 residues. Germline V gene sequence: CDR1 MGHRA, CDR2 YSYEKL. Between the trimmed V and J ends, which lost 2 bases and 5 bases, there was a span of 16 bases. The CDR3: CASSQTGGGANEQYF. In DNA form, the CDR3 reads TGCGCCAGCAGCCAAACCGGAGGGGGGGCCAACGAGCAGTACTTC.

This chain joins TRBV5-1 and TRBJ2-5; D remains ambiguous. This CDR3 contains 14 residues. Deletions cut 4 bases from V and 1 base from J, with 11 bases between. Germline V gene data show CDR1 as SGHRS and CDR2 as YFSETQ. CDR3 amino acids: CASSLGWVQETQYF. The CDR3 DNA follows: TGCGCCAGCAGCCTGGGCTGGGTCCAAGAGACCCAGTACTTC.

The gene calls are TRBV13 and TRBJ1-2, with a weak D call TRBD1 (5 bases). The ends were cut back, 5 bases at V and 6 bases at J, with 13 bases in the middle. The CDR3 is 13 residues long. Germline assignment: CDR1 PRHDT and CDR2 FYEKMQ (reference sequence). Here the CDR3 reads CASSVEQGDGYTF. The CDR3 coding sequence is TGTGCCAGCAGCGTGGAACAAGGGGATGGCTACACCTTC.

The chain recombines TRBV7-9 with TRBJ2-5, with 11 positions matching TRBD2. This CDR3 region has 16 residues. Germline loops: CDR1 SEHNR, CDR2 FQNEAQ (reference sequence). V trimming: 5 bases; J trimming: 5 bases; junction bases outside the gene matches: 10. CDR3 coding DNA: TGTGCCAGCAGCGGCTTAGCGGGAGGGCCCGGTGAGACCCAGTACTTC. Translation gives CASSGLAGGPGETQYF.

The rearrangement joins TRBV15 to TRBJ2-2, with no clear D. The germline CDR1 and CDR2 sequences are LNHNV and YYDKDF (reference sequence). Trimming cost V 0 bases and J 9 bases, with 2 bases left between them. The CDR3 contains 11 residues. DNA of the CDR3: TGTGCCACCAGCAGAGACAGGGAGCTGTTTTTT. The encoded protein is CATSRDRELFF.

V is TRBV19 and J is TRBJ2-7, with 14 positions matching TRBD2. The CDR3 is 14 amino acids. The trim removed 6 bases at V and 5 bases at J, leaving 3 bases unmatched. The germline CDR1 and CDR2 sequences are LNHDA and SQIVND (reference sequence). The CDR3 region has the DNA TGTGCCAGTAGCGGGACTAGCGGGAGAAACGAGCAGTACTTC. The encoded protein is CASSGTSGRNEQYF.

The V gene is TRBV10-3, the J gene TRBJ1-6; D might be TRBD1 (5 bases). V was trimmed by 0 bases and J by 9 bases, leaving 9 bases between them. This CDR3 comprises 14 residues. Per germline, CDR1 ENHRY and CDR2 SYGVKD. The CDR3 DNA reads TGTGCCATCAGTGAGTCCCAGGGTGGTTCACCCCTCCACTTT. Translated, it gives CAISESQGGSPLHF.

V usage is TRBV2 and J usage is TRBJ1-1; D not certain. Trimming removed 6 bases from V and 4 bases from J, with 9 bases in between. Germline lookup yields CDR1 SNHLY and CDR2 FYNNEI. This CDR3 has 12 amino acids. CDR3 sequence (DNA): TGTGCCAGCAGGGGGTGGAGCACTGAAGCTTTCTTT. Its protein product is CASRGWSTEAFF.

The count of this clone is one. CDR3 DNA: TGTGCCACCAGCAGAGATCGGGGAGATGGCTACACCTTC. The encoded protein is CATSRDRGDGYTF. The V call is TRBV15, the J call TRBJ1-2; D not certain. The CDR3 sequence is 13 residues long. The V end lost 0 bases, the J end lost 6 bases, and 8 bases lay between the germline ends. From germline, CDR1 is LNHNV and CDR2 YYDKDF (reference sequence).

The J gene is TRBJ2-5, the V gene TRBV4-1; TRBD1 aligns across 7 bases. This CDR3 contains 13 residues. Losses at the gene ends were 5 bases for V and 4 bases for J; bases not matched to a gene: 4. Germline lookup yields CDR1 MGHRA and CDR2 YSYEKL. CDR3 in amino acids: CASSLGTAETQYF. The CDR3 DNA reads TGCGCCAGCAGCTTAGGGACAGCAGAGACCCAGTACTTC.

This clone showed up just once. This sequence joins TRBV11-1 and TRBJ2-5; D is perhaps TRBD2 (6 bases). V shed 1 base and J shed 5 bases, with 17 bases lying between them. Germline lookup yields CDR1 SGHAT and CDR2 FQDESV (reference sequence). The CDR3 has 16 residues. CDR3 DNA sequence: TGTGCCAGCAGCTTAGGTGCGGGACTGACAATGGAGACCCAGTACTTC. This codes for CASSLGAGLTMETQYF.

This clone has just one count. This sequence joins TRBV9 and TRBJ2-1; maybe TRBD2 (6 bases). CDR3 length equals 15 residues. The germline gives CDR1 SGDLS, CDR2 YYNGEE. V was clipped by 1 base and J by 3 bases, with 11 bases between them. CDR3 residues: CASSVTGAIYNEQFF. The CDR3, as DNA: TGTGCCAGCAGCGTAACGGGAGCTATCTACAATGAGCAGTTCTTC.

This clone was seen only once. The CDR3 DNA is TGTGCCAGCAATTATCTAGCGGGAGGGGGAGTCTACGAGCAGTACTTC. It translates to CASNYLAGGGVYEQYF. V and J are TRBV6-5 and TRBJ2-7; 12 positions agree with TRBD2. This CDR3 has 16 amino acids. V gave up 7 bases and J gave up 3 bases; unmatched junction bases: 10. Germline V gives CDR1 MNHEY, CDR2 SVGAGI.

The CDR3 region has the DNA TGTGCCAGCAGCTTAGACTACACCACAGATACGCAGTATTTT. Translation gives CASSLDYTTDTQYF. V usage is TRBV7-2 and J usage is TRBJ2-3, with D hard to call. Germline V gives CDR1 SGHTA, CDR2 FQGNSA. V lost 1 base, J lost 2 bases, and 7 bases lay in between. CDR3 size: 14 residues.

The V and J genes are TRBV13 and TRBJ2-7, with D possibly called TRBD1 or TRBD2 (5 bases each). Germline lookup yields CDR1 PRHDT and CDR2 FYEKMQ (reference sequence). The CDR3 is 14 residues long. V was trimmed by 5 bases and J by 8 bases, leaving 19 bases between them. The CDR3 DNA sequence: TGTGCCAGCAGCCCCCCGGGACCCTCCCGGCAGCAGTACTTC. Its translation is CASSPPGPSRQQYF.

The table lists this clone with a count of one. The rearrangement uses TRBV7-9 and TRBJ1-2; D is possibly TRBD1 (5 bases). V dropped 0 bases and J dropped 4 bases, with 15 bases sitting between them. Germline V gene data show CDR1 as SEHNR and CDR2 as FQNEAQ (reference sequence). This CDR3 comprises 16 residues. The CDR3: CASSLAAREGFYGYTF. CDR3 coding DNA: TGTGCCAGCAGCTTAGCAGCCCGAGAGGGGTTCTATGGCTACACCTTC. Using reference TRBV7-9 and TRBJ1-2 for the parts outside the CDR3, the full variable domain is DTGVSQNPRHKITKRGQNVTFRCDPISEHNRLYWYRQTLGQGPEFLTYFQNEAQLEKSRLLSDRFSAERPKGSFSTLEIQRTEQGDSAMYLCASSLAAREGFYGYTFGSGTRLTVV.

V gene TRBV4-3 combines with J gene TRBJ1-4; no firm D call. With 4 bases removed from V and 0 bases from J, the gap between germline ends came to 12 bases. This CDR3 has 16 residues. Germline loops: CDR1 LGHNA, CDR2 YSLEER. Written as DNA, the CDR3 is TGCGCCAGCAGCCGCGGGCAGGCTTCAACTAATGAAAAACTGTTTTTT. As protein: CASSRGQASTNEKLFF.

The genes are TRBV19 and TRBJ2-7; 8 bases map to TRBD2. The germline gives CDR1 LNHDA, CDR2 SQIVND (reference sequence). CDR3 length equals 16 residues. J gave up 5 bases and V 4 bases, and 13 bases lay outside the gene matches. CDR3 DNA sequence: TGTGCCAGTAGTACTAATACCGGGACTAGTGGGCACGAGCAGTACTTC. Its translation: CASSTNTGTSGHEQYF.

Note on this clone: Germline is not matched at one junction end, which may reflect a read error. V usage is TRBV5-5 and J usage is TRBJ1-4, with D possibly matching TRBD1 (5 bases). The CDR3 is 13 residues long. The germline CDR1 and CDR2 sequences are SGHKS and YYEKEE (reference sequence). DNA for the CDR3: TGTGCCAGCAGCTTGGACAGGAATGCAAAACTGTTTTTT. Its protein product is CASSLDRNAKLFF.

CDR3 in DNA: TGTGCCAGCAGTTTATGGGGCGGGACCAATCAGCCCCAGCATTTT. It is translated as CASSLWGGTNQPQHF. The chain joins TRBV27 to TRBJ1-5; the D gene is possibly TRBD1 (5 bases). This CDR3 has 15 amino acids. The V gene lost 1 base and the J gene lost 3 bases, with 10 bases spanning the gap. Germline V gene lookup returns CDR1 MNHEY and CDR2 SMNVEV (reference sequence).

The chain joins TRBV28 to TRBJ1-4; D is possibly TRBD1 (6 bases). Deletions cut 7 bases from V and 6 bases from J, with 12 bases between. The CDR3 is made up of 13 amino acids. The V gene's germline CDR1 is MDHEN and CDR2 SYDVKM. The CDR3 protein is CASKTGGHEKLFF. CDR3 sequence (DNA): TGTGCCAGCAAAACGGGGGGGCATGAAAAACTGTTTTTT.

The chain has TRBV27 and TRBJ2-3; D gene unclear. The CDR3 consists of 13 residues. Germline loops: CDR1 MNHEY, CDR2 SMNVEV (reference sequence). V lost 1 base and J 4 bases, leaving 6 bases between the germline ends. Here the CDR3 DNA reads TGTGCCAGCAGTTTATATAGTTCAGATACGCAGTATTTT. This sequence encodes CASSLYSSDTQYF.

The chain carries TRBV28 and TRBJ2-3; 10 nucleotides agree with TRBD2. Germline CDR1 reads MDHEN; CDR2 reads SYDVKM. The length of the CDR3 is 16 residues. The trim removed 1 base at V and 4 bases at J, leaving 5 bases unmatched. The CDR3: CASSLSAGGLADTQYF. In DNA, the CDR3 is TGTGCCAGCAGTTTATCAGCGGGGGGGCTCGCAGATACGCAGTATTTT.

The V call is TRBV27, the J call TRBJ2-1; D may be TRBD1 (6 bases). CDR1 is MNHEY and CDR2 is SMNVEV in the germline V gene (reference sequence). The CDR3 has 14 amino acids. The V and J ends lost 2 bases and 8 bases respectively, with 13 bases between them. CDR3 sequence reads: CASSLQGPKDEQFF. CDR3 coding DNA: TGTGCCAGCAGTTTACAGGGGCCAAAGGATGAGCAGTTCTTC.

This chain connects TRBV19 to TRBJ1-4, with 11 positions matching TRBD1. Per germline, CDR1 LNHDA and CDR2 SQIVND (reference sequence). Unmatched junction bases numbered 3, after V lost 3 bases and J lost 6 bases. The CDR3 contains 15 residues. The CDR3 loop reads CASSIGTGGDEKLFF. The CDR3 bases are TGTGCCAGTAGTATCGGGACAGGGGGAGATGAAAAACTGTTTTTT.